This is a list of T cell receptor beta chains from one sample in a study of control samples from healthy donors and cancer patients. The repertoire was sequenced with immunoSEQ multiplex PCR; TCRdb's copy has only in-frame clones and lacks some. The sample contains over 150,000 clones, approximately 94% of which appear only once. Sequenced input: PBMCs. The receptors were sampled from a man aged 60 to 75 with colorectal cancer. Both conserved end residues are part of each CDR3. The D gene is left open where the match is weak. Not every row has a clone size; where given, it reads once, few, many or a size class.

clone_size,v_call,d_call,j_call,cdr3_aa,cdr3_nt
few,TRBV7-9,-,TRBJ1-2,CASSLEPAYGYTF,TGTGCCAGCAGCTTAGAGCCGGCCTATGGCTACACCTTC
few,TRBV4-1,-,TRBJ2-7,CASSQDRDYEQYF,TGCGCCAGCAGCCAAGACCGGGACTACGAGCAGTACTTC
-,TRBV6-5,-,TRBJ2-7,CASTAGDLYEQYF,TGTGCCAGCACGGCAGGGGACCTCTACGAGCAGTACTTC
-,TRBV6-5,TRBD1,TRBJ2-5,CASSPLQGRETQYF,TGTGCCAGCAGTCCTTTACAGGGGAGAGAGACCCAGTACTTC
once,TRBV2,TRBD2,TRBJ2-1,CAGEERGGLDEQFF,TGTGCCGGGGAGGAGCGGGGGGGCCTGGATGAGCAGTTCTTC
-,TRBV27,-,TRBJ1-6,CASSLGGSPLHF,TGTGCCAGCAGTTTAGGCGGTTCACCCCTCCACTTT
once,TRBV5-1,-,TRBJ1-3,CASSPGTTGNTIYF,TGCGCCAGCAGCCCAGGGACAACCGGAAACACCATATATTTT
-,TRBV7-9,-,TRBJ1-2,CASSGDESGGYTF,TGTGCCAGCAGCGGAGATGAGAGTGGCGGCTACACCTTC
-,TRBV6-1,-,TRBJ1-1,CASNDWAGEGVTEAFF,TGTGCCAGCAATGATTGGGCTGGGGAGGGGGTCACTGAAGCTTTCTTT
-,TRBV19,-,TRBJ1-6,CASSIGRGGDSPLHF,TGTGCCAGTAGTATAGGAAGGGGAGGCGATTCACCCCTCCACTTT
-,TRBV5-6,-,TRBJ1-2,CASSQVQGSNYGYTF,TGTGCCAGCAGCCAAGTACAGGGTAGTAACTATGGCTACACCTTC
-,TRBV7-9,TRBD1,TRBJ2-5,CASSSLAGGRETQYF,TGTGCCAGCAGCTCCCTGGCAGGGGGTAGAGAGACCCAGTACTTC
-,TRBV2,TRBD2,TRBJ2-1,CASYNERGSSYNEQFF,TGTGCCAGCTATAACGAGCGGGGGAGCTCCTACAATGAGCAGTTCTTC
-,TRBV18,-,TRBJ1-1,CASSPGQGLLNTEAFF,TGTGCCAGCTCCCCCGGGCAGGGACTTTTGAACACTGAAGCTTTCTTT
-,TRBV27,TRBD1,TRBJ1-2,CASSQDRGLWGYTF,TGTGCCAGCAGTCAAGACAGGGGGCTTTGGGGCTACACCTTC
-,TRBV9,-,TRBJ2-3,CASSVRFADTQYF,TGTGCCAGCAGCGTCCGTTTTGCAGATACGCAGTATTTT
-,TRBV28,-,TRBJ2-6,CASSLQGSGANVLTF,TGTGCCAGCAGTTTACAGGGCTCTGGGGCCAACGTCCTGACTTTC
-,TRBV21-1,-,TRBJ2-3,CASSKVPGGRTTSKKYF,TGTGCCAGCAGCAAAGTTCCAGGGGGCAGGACGACCTCAAAAAAGTATTTT
-,TRBV9,TRBD1,TRBJ1-3,CASTPTGLGNTIYF,TGTGCCAGCACCCCGACAGGGCTCGGAAACACCATATATTTT
-,TRBV5-6,-,TRBJ2-7,CASSPRLGTYLEQYF,TGTGCCAGCAGCCCTCGGCTCGGCACCTATTTAGAGCAGTACTTC
once,TRBV6-5,TRBD1,TRBJ1-5,CASSLQGSGNQPQHF,TGTGCCAGCAGCTTACAGGGGAGCGGCAATCAGCCCCAGCATTTT
-,TRBV6-5,-,TRBJ2-7,CASSYDGAAGSYEQYF,TGTGCCAGCAGTTACGATGGGGCAGCAGGCTCCTACGAGCAGTACTTC
once,TRBV29-1,TRBD1,TRBJ2-5,CSVARTGQETQYF,TGCAGCGTCGCCCGGACAGGTCAAGAGACCCAGTACTTC
-,TRBV7-9,-,TRBJ2-7,CASSLRDVDEQYF,TGTGCCAGCAGCTTACGAGACGTTGACGAGCAGTACTTC
-,TRBV5-6,-,TRBJ2-7,CASSPEPSYEQYF,TGTGCCAGCAGCCCGGAACCTTCCTACGAGCAGTACTTC
-,TRBV6-5,TRBD2,TRBJ2-2,CASRPTSDGELFF,TGTGCCAGCAGGCCCACTAGCGACGGGGAGCTGTTTTTT
-,TRBV25-1,TRBD1,TRBJ2-3,CASSDFGQGSTDTQYF,TGTGCCAGCAGTGACTTTGGACAGGGTAGCACAGATACGCAGTATTTT
-,TRBV30,-,TRBJ1-4,CAWRPWGAAVEKLFF,TGTGCCTGGAGGCCCTGGGGGGCGGCGGTTGAAAAACTGTTTTTT
-,TRBV11-3,-,TRBJ1-1,CASSLEENTEAFF,TGTGCCAGCAGCTTAGAAGAAAACACTGAAGCTTTCTTT
-,TRBV28,TRBD1,TRBJ2-1,CASSSGQGRYNEQFF,TGTGCCAGCAGTTCCGGACAGGGGCGGTACAATGAGCAGTTCTTC
-,TRBV6-1,-,TRBJ2-5,CASSDPRRRTVQETQYF,TGTGCCAGCAGTGACCCGAGACGGAGGACGGTTCAAGAGACCCAGTACTTC
-,TRBV7-9,-,TRBJ2-7,CASSPKTSQGGSYEQYF,TGTGCCAGCAGCCCAAAAACGTCCCAGGGGGGTTCCTACGAGCAGTACTTC
-,TRBV28,TRBD1,TRBJ1-1,CASRPPGQGAGYTEAFF,TGTGCCAGCAGGCCTCCGGGACAGGGGGCGGGGTACACTGAAGCTTTCTTT
-,TRBV30,-,TRBJ2-5,CAWSRSNEETQYF,TGTGCCTGGAGTAGGAGTAACGAAGAGACCCAGTACTTC
-,TRBV28,-,TRBJ2-7,CASSLPGTNSYEQYF,TGTGCCAGCAGTCTCCCCGGGACAAATTCCTACGAGCAGTACTTC
-,TRBV15,-,TRBJ2-5,CATSRDTVRETQYF,TGTGCCACCAGCAGAGATACCGTGCGGGAGACCCAGTACTTC
-,TRBV5-1,-,TRBJ1-6,CASTLDGNSPLHF,TGCGCCAGCACCTTAGACGGGAATTCACCCCTCCACTTT
-,TRBV10-3,-,TRBJ1-1,CAISEDTRGTEAFF,TGTGCCATCAGTGAAGACACTCGAGGGACTGAAGCTTTCTTT
-,TRBV11-2,-,TRBJ1-2,CASSLGRGANYGYTF,TGTGCCAGCAGCTTAGGCAGGGGAGCTAACTATGGCTACACCTTC
-,TRBV6-6,-,TRBJ2-2,CASRNPGLKNTGELFF,TGTGCCAGCAGAAACCCGGGACTGAAGAACACCGGGGAGCTGTTTTTT
-,TRBV27,-,TRBJ2-7,CASSPNLLGISYEQYF,TGTGCCAGCAGTCCGAACCTTCTTGGGATATCCTACGAGCAGTACTTC
-,TRBV19,TRBD1,TRBJ2-5,CASTPRTGWETQYF,TGTGCCAGTACCCCAAGGACAGGGTGGGAGACCCAGTACTTC
-,TRBV7-2,-,TRBJ1-1,CASSLNGDTEAFF,TGTGCCAGCAGCTTAAATGGGGACACTGAAGCTTTCTTT
once,TRBV19,-,TRBJ1-2,CASSTDHSTNYGYTF,TGTGCCAGTAGCACGGACCATTCCACGAACTATGGCTACACCTTC
-,TRBV3-1/TRBV3-2,-,TRBJ2-5,CASRQLPGGEETQYF,TGTGCCAGCAGACAACTGCCAGGGGGGGAGGAGACCCAGTACTTC
-,TRBV5-6,-,TRBJ1-4,CASSGPGPTNEKLFF,TGTGCCAGCAGCGGACCCGGGCCAACTAATGAAAAACTGTTTTTT
-,TRBV6-4,TRBD1,TRBJ1-2,CASSDDGTGHNYGYTF,TGTGCCAGCAGTGATGACGGGACAGGGCACAACTATGGCTACACCTTC
-,TRBV6-1,-,TRBJ2-7,CASSEDPGHGSVQYF,TGTGCCAGCAGTGAAGACCCAGGGCATGGTAGTGTGCAGTACTTC
-,TRBV6-6,-,TRBJ1-2,CASSLPIGAGGYTF,TGTGCCAGCAGTCTCCCCATAGGGGCAGGTGGCTACACCTTC
-,TRBV19,-,TRBJ1-1,CAAGQATNTEAFF,TGTGCCGCTGGCCAGGCGACGAACACTGAAGCTTTCTTT
-,TRBV12-3/TRBV12-4,-,TRBJ1-1,CASRPDSNTEAFF,TGTGCCAGCAGGCCGGACAGTAACACTGAAGCTTTCTTT
-,TRBV10-3,-,TRBJ1-5,CAISRTDSNQPQHF,TGTGCCATCAGTAGGACAGATAGCAATCAGCCCCAGCATTTT
-,TRBV9,-,TRBJ1-1,CASSPQGNTEAFF,TGTGCCAGCAGCCCGCAGGGTAACACTGAAGCTTTCTTT
-,TRBV9,-,TRBJ1-1,CASNREGGTEAFF,TGTGCCAGCAACAGGGAGGGTGGGACTGAAGCTTTCTTT